The 19 T cell receptor beta chains listed next were all sequenced from one sample in a study of blood T cell repertoires in COVID-19. Using immunoSEQ multiplex PCR, the repertoire was profiled, and TCRdb retains in-frame clones only, with some absent. The table shows just over 200,000 clones, with just over 85% occurring only once. Sequencing was carried out using peripheral blood. The receptors come from a man at least 80 years old with acute or convalescent COVID-19.

The chain employs TRBV7-9 and TRBJ2-7; 10 bases are shared with TRBD2. Germline V gene lookup returns CDR1 SEHNR and CDR2 FQNEAQ (reference sequence). This CDR3 has 15 residues. V shed 5 bases, J shed 4 bases, and the junction held 8 bases outside the gene matches. As DNA, the CDR3 is TGTGCCAGCAGCCCTGGTGCAGCGGGAGGGTACGAGCAGTACGTC. It translates to CASSPGAAGGYEQYV.

The chain combines TRBV5-6 with TRBJ2-7; tentative D call: TRBD2 (5 bases). Trimming took off 4 bases at V and 0 bases at J, with 11 bases between the two ends. Per germline, CDR1 SGHDT and CDR2 YYEEEE. This CDR3 is built from 14 residues. The CDR3 loop is CASSKGLGSYEQYF. Here the CDR3 DNA reads TGTGCCAGCAGCAAAGGACTGGGCTCCTACGAGCAGTACTTC.

CDR3 residues: CASSLQGTGGNTIYF. CDR3 nucleotides: TGTGCCAGCAGCTTGCAAGGGACAGGGGGAAACACCATATATTTT. This sequence joins TRBV5-4 and TRBJ1-3; TRBD1 matches at 9 bases. V was clipped by 1 base and J by 4 bases; unmatched bases: 3. From germline, CDR1 is SGHNT and CDR2 YYREEE (reference sequence). This CDR3 region has 15 residues.

The chain employs TRBV30 and TRBJ1-2; D might be TRBD1 (6 bases). Germline CDR1 and CDR2: GTSNPN and SVGIG (reference sequence). The CDR3 length is 13 residues. V dropped 3 bases and J dropped 5 bases, with 13 bases sitting between them. CDR3 in DNA: TGTGCCTGGAGACTTACAGGGTATTATGGCTACACCTTC. Translating it yields CAWRLTGYYGYTF.

The chain links TRBV19 to TRBJ1-6; 9 bases agree with TRBD1. The V and J ends lost 6 bases and 0 bases, in that order; junction bases with no gene match: 6. CDR1 is LNHDA and CDR2 is SQIVND in the germline V gene (reference sequence). The CDR3 is 17 amino acids. The CDR3 bases are TGTGCCAGTAGCGGGACAGGGCCCAGCTCCTATAATTCACCCCTCCACTTT. It codes for CASSGTGPSSYNSPLHF.

This clone was counted between two and nine times. The chain has TRBV5-1 and TRBJ2-1; TRBD1 agrees at 8 bases. V dropped 3 bases and J dropped 9; count of bases not matched to a gene: 11. This CDR3 spans 15 amino acids. Germline values: CDR1 SGHRS, CDR2 YFSETQ. Here the CDR3 reads CASSSSGTGRSEQFF. CDR3 bases: TGCGCCAGCAGCTCGTCCGGGACAGGAAGGAGTGAGCAGTTCTTC.

The rearrangement joins TRBV30 to TRBJ2-1; TRBD2 aligns across 9 bases. Per the germline V gene, CDR1 is GTSNPN and CDR2 is SVGIG (reference sequence). V gave up 0 bases and J gave up 7 bases; unmatched junction bases: 7. The CDR3 totals 15 residues. This CDR3 reads CAWSVSGRIRNEQFF. DNA for the CDR3: TGTGCCTGGAGTGTAAGCGGGAGGATTCGGAATGAGCAGTTCTTC.

V and J are TRBV2 and TRBJ2-1; 15 positions match TRBD2. V trimming: 7 bases; J trimming: 9 bases; junction bases outside the gene matches: 4. Germline CDR1 is SNHLY and CDR2 is FYNNEI. CDR3 length: 14 residues. The CDR3 region has the DNA TGTGCCAGCACCGGGACTAGCGGGAGGTCTGAGCAGTTCTTC. Translation gives CASTGTSGRSEQFF.

Many counts were recorded for this clone. The CDR3 protein is CASSLASQGYNEQFF. Written as DNA, the CDR3 is TGTGCCAGCAGTTTAGCCTCCCAGGGGTACAATGAGCAGTTCTTC. The chain recombines TRBV27 with TRBJ2-1; D perhaps matches TRBD1 (6 bases). V lost 2 bases and J lost 4, with 12 bases in between. There are 15 residues in the CDR3. Germline V gives CDR1 MNHEY, CDR2 SMNVEV (reference sequence).

This sequence joins TRBV5-1 and TRBJ2-5, with TRBD1 identical over 8 bases. There are 14 residues in the CDR3. Germline lookup yields CDR1 SGHRS and CDR2 YFSETQ. Losses at the gene ends were 4 bases for V and 5 bases for J; bases not matched to a gene: 7. CDR3 in amino acids: CASSAGQGGETQYF. CDR3 coding DNA: TGCGCCAGCAGCGCCGGACAGGGCGGGGAGACCCAGTACTTC.

V and J are TRBV18 and TRBJ1-1; D not resolved. In germline, CDR1 is KGHSH, CDR2 LQKENI. The CDR3 consists of 14 residues. V was pared by 2 bases and J by 1 base, with 8 bases between. In DNA, the CDR3 is TGTGCCAGCTCACCAGTCGGAGCGAACACTGAAGCTTTCTTT. It codes for CASSPVGANTEAFF. The entire variable domain, with the rest obtained from reference TRBV18 and TRBJ1-1, is as follows: NAGVMQNPRHLVRRRGQEARLRCSPMKGHSHVYWYRQLPEEGLKFMVYLQKENIIDESGMPKERFSAEFPKEGPSILRIQQVVRGDSAAYFCASSPVGANTEAFFGQGTRLTVV.

The chain couples TRBV5-1 to TRBJ2-2, with 7 nucleotides matching TRBD1. Germline V lookup: CDR1 SGHRS, CDR2 YFSETQ. V gave up 2 bases and J gave up 4 bases; unmatched junction bases: 5. The CDR3 totals 15 residues. The CDR3: CASSFRDSLTGELFF. The CDR3 bases are TGCGCCAGCAGCTTCCGGGACAGCCTCACCGGGGAGCTGTTTTTT.

This chain uses TRBV20-1 with TRBJ2-3; 7 bases are shared with TRBD2. Germline V CDR1 and CDR2: DFQATT, SNEGSKA (reference sequence). J was trimmed by 4 bases and V by 3 bases; bases with no gene match: 13. The CDR3 spans 16 residues. The chain's CDR3 is CSASKGGPYSSDTQYF. CDR3 nucleotide sequence: TGCAGTGCTAGTAAGGGAGGGCCTTATTCCTCAGATACGCAGTATTTT.

The CDR3 protein is CATGDSANGYTF. The CDR3 DNA is TGTGCCACGGGGGACAGCGCTAATGGCTACACCTTC. The chain carries TRBV10-3 and TRBJ1-2; 7 bases match TRBD1. The CDR3 spans 12 residues. The V segment lost 10 bases and the J segment 6 bases; nucleotides outside the gene matches: 8. CDR1 is ENHRY, CDR2 SYGVKD, per germline.

DNA of the CDR3: TGCAGCGTACCAACAGGGCGGACTAATGAAAAACTGTTTTTT. Amino acids: CSVPTGRTNEKLFF. The chain links TRBV29-1 to TRBJ1-4; D might be TRBD1 (6 bases). Trimming left V 6 bases short and J 2 bases short, with 13 bases between. CDR1 and CDR2 (germline): SQVTM, ANQGSEA. The CDR3 consists of 14 residues.

This clone turned up a few times. The CDR3 loop reads CASSSGQVAYEQYF. CDR3 nucleotides: TGTGCCAGCAGTTCGGGACAAGTTGCCTACGAGCAGTACTTC. The V gene is TRBV6-6, the J gene TRBJ2-7, with a tentative D call TRBD1 (6 bases). Germline V gives CDR1 MNHNY, CDR2 SVGAGI (reference sequence). The germline V and J ends were trimmed by 4 bases and 2 bases, with 12 bases remaining between them. CDR3 length: 14 amino acids.

This chain connects TRBV15 to TRBJ2-1; maybe TRBD2 (6 bases). The CDR3 is 16 residues long. Looked up from germline, CDR1 is LNHNV and CDR2 is YYDKDF (reference sequence). V lost 0 bases and J lost 7, with 16 bases in between. The CDR3 loop reads CATSRDPGRDRNEQFF. The CDR3 DNA reads TGTGCCACCAGCAGAGATCCGGGGCGGGATAGGAATGAGCAGTTCTTC. The full variable domain, in which reference TRBV15 and TRBJ2-1 provide the parts outside the CDR3, is DAMVIQNPRYQVTQFGKPVTLSCSQTLNHNVMYWYQQKSSQAPKLLFHYYDKDFNNEADTPDNFQSRRPNTSFCFLDIRSPGLGDTAMYLCATSRDPGRDRNEQFFGPGTRLTVL.

The rearrangement links TRBV29-1 to TRBJ2-6; 14 nucleotides agree with TRBD2. The CDR3 runs 18 residues. From germline, CDR1 is SQVTM and CDR2 ANQGSEA. Losses at the gene ends were 2 bases for V and 2 bases for J; bases not matched to a gene: 5. CDR3 region: CSVERGLAGVPGANVLTF. The CDR3 nucleotides read TGCAGCGTTGAAAGGGGACTAGCGGGAGTCCCTGGGGCCAACGTCCTGACTTTC.

The V gene is TRBV30, the J gene TRBJ1-2; 8 bases align to TRBD1. Germline V gives CDR1 GTSNPN, CDR2 SVGIG (reference sequence). CDR3 length: 14 amino acids. V shed 0 bases and J 8 bases; nucleotides not matched to a gene: 8. CDR3 DNA sequence: TGTGCCTGGAGTGTATCAGGGGGCGCTTGGGGCTACACCTTC. Encoded protein: CAWSVSGGAWGYTF.